This T cell receptor beta chain was found in a study of blood T cell repertoires in COVID-19. Study-wide background: Acute and convalescent COVID-19 specimens originated in the United States, Italy and Spain. Sample material is recorded as cDNA or gDNA derived from T cells, B-cell-depleted T cells, or PBMCs.

Per the authors' pipeline: How many nucleated cells were present was estimated from reference gene primer amplification. TCRdb keeps only in-frame clones here, not all; method: immunoSEQ multiplex PCR. V, J and clone size are taken as reported in that table, and D and trimming were inferred from the DNA itself. Among under 75,000 clones listed, around 67% were seen once. The CDR3 runs 17 residues. Germline V gene sequence: CDR1 LNHDA, CDR2 SQIVND (reference sequence). V was pared by 4 bases and J by 2 bases, with 11 bases of the junction left unmatched. The rearrangement uses TRBV19 and TRBJ2-1, with TRBD2 matching over 7 bases. This TCR was sampled from a man aged 60-69 years with acute or convalescent COVID-19. Material for sequencing was peripheral blood. This CDR3 is CASSTLVGSGAYNEQFF. In DNA, the CDR3 is TGTGCCAGTAGTACCCTGGTGGGAAGCGGGGCCTACAATGAGCAGTTCTTC.